The 23 T cell receptor beta chains in this list originate from one sample, sequenced in a study of blood T cell repertoires in COVID-19. Sequencing used immunoSEQ multiplex PCR; TCRdb keeps in-frame clones, though not all of them. The sample records 250,000 or so clones, 70% to 90% being singletons. Sequenced material: peripheral blood. The receptors originated from a man aged 18-30 years with active or convalescent COVID-19.

The count of this clone is one. The chain is built from TRBV5-8 and TRBJ1-5; no clear D gene. The germline V gene has CDR1 SGHTS and CDR2 YDEGEE. Trimming took off 4 bases at V and 2 bases at J, with 10 bases between the two ends. The CDR3 totals 14 residues. The CDR3 DNA reads as TGTGCCAGCAGCACTATAGTGGGCAATCAGCCCCAGCATTTT. Translating gives CASSTIVGNQPQHF. The whole variable domain, filled in from reference TRBV5-8 and TRBJ1-5, reads EAGVTQSPTHLIKTRGQQATLRCSPISGHTSVYWYQQALGLGLQFLLWYDEGEERNRGNFPPRFSGRQFPNYSSELNVNALELEDSALYLCASSTIVGNQPQHFGDGTRLSIL.

This chain uses TRBV9 with TRBJ2-1; D unclear. Trimming pared 0 bases from V and 7 bases from J, leaving 5 bases between. CDR1 SGDLS and CDR2 YYNGEE come from the germline V gene. This CDR3 spans 12 amino acids. CDR3 loop: CASSVVANEQFF. In DNA, the CDR3 is TGTGCCAGCAGCGTAGTAGCAAATGAGCAGTTCTTC.

The V and J genes are TRBV30 and TRBJ1-2; TRBD1 is a possible D gene (5 bases). This CDR3 is built from 15 residues. The germline CDR1 and CDR2 sequences are GTSNPN and SVGIG (reference sequence). Trimming shortened V by 1 base and J by 5 bases, and 17 bases separated the two germline ends. The CDR3 region is CAWSEPGLPLYGYTF. Here the CDR3 DNA reads TGTGCCTGGAGTGAACCGGGACTGCCGCTTTATGGCTACACCTTC.

The CDR3 loop is CASSRRTTTDTQYF. CDR3 coding DNA: TGTGCCAGCAGCCGACGGACTACGACAGATACGCAGTATTTT. V usage is TRBV3-1 (or the pseudogene TRBV3-2) and J usage is TRBJ2-3, with a possible D match to TRBD2 (6 bases). The germline V gene encodes CDR1 LGHDT and CDR2 YNNKEL (reference sequence). V was cut by 4 bases and J by 3 bases, with 11 bases left in between. The CDR3 sequence is 14 residues long.

This clone has a single count. V and J are TRBV7-9 and TRBJ2-5; 11 bases are a match to TRBD2. V was pared by 1 base and J by 4 bases, with 5 bases of the junction left unmatched. This CDR3 has 16 amino acids. Germline V gives CDR1 SEHNR, CDR2 FQNEAQ (reference sequence). The CDR3 coding sequence is TGTGCCAGCAGCTTAGTGGATAGCGGGGGGGCAGAGACCCAGTACTTC. It encodes CASSLVDSGGAETQYF.

The gene calls are TRBV7-2 and TRBJ1-6; 7 bases agree with TRBD1. V lost 6 bases, J lost 7 bases, and 9 bases stayed unmatched. CDR3 size: 15 residues. Germline-derived CDR1 and CDR2 are SGHTA and FQGNSA. As DNA, the CDR3 is TGTGCCAGCAGTTTTGACAGGGCCCTAAATTCACCCCTCCACTTT. This encodes CASSFDRALNSPLHF.

J is TRBJ1-4 and V is TRBV7-6, with D uncertain. There are 15 residues in the CDR3. CDR1 and CDR2 from the germline V gene are SGHVS and FNYEAQ. Trimming cost V 1 base and J 3 bases, with 9 bases left between them. The CDR3 region has the DNA TGTGCCAGCAGCTTAGTATCAGGTGCTAATGAAAAACTGTTTTTT. Translated, it gives CASSLVSGANEKLFF.

The CDR3 loop is CASSTPYRGSEKLFF. CDR3 bases: TGTGCCAGTAGTACCCCGTATAGGGGGAGTGAAAAACTGTTTTTT. V is TRBV19 and J is TRBJ1-4, with TRBD1 as a possible D gene (6 bases). The V gene's germline CDR1 is LNHDA and CDR2 SQIVND (reference sequence). Trimming pared 4 bases from V and 7 bases from J, leaving 16 bases between. This CDR3 region has 15 residues.

The chain links TRBV5-5 to TRBJ2-1, with 7 positions matching TRBD2. V lost 1 base, J lost 4 bases, and 5 bases stayed unmatched. The CDR3 extends over 15 amino acids. Germline V gene data show CDR1 as SGHKS and CDR2 as YYEKEE (reference sequence). For the CDR3, the DNA is TGTGCCAGCAGCTTGTCTAGCGGATGGTACAATGAGCAGTTCTTC. The encoded protein is CASSLSSGWYNEQFF.

This chain connects TRBV10-3 to TRBJ2-7; possible D gene TRBD1, 5 bases. V lost 8 bases, J lost 2 bases, and 16 bases lay in between. Looked up from germline, CDR1 is ENHRY and CDR2 is SYGVKD. CDR3 size: 14 residues. CDR3 sequence reads: CAIFGHSPTYEQYF. CDR3 nucleotide sequence: TGTGCCATCTTCGGACATAGCCCAACCTACGAGCAGTACTTC.

This clone has a single count. V gene TRBV15 combines with J gene TRBJ2-1; TRBD1 agrees at 8 bases. V dropped 3 bases and J dropped 9; count of bases not matched to a gene: 4. The germline gives CDR1 LNHNV, CDR2 YYDKDF (reference sequence). The CDR3 totals 13 residues. The CDR3 loop reads CATSSRGLREQFF. The CDR3 nucleotides read TGTGCCACCAGCAGCAGGGGGCTGCGTGAGCAGTTCTTC.

V gene TRBV9 combines with J gene TRBJ2-2; a weak D match, TRBD1 (5 bases). The CDR3 extends over 16 amino acids. The ends were cut back, 0 bases at V and 6 bases at J, with 15 bases in the middle. Germline V gene data show CDR1 as SGDLS and CDR2 as YYNGEE. The CDR3 loop reads CASSVGLQGAPGELFF. DNA for the CDR3: TGTGCCAGCAGCGTAGGTTTGCAGGGCGCTCCCGGGGAGCTGTTTTTT.

V is TRBV12-5 and J is TRBJ2-1; TRBD2 agrees at 9 bases. CDR1 is LGHNT, CDR2 FRNRAP, per germline. The CDR3 length is 17 residues. After removal of 0 bases from V and 4 bases from J, the junction contained 7 bases not matched to a gene. In DNA, the CDR3 is TGTGCTAGTGGTTTGGTACGGAGGCTAGCGGGGTACAATGAGCAGTTCTTC. It encodes CASGLVRRLAGYNEQFF. The full variable domain, with the rest looked up from reference TRBV12-5 and TRBJ2-1, is DARVTQTPRHKVTEMGQEVTMRCQPILGHNTVFWYRQTMMQGLELLAYFRNRAPLDDSGMPKDRFSAEMPDATLATLKIQPSEPRDSAVYFCASGLVRRLAGYNEQFFGPGTRLTVL.

CDR3 DNA sequence: TGCGCCAGCAGCCAGACAGGGAGCGGTGGAAACACCATATATTTT. It specifies CASSQTGSGGNTIYF. This chain links TRBV5-1 with TRBJ1-3, with 7 bases identical to TRBD1. Germline V gives CDR1 SGHRS, CDR2 YFSETQ. This CDR3 comprises 15 residues. V trimming: 4 bases; J trimming: 3 bases; junction bases outside the gene matches: 7.

The chain carries TRBV9 and TRBJ2-6; possible D gene TRBD2, 6 bases. Germline V gene data show CDR1 as SGDLS and CDR2 as YYNGEE. The germline V and J ends were trimmed by 4 bases and 4 bases, with 12 bases remaining between them. The CDR3 loop spans 15 amino acids. CDR3 sequence reads: CASSPGTLGANVLTF. In DNA, the CDR3 is TGTGCCAGCAGCCCCGGGACTCTCGGGGCCAACGTCCTGACTTTC.

The chain couples TRBV30 to TRBJ2-2; 8 bases fit TRBD2. The CDR3 totals 17 residues. V lost 0 bases to trimming and J lost 3 bases; unmatched junction nucleotides: 9. Germline V CDR1 and CDR2: GTSNPN, SVGIG (reference sequence). The chain's CDR3 is CAWSVFQAGDYTGELFF. The CDR3 bases are TGTGCCTGGAGTGTATTTCAAGCGGGGGACTACACCGGGGAGCTGTTTTTT.

The V call is TRBV28, the J call TRBJ2-3; D is unclear. The V end lost 5 bases, the J end lost 0 bases, and 15 bases lay between the germline ends. Germline values: CDR1 MDHEN, CDR2 SYDVKM. CDR3 length: 16 residues. Here the CDR3 reads CASSATVPGSTDTQYF. The DNA for the CDR3 is TGTGCCAGCAGTGCGACTGTCCCTGGGAGCACAGATACGCAGTATTTT.

This clone was observed a single time. The genes are TRBV29-1 and TRBJ1-1, with TRBD1 identical over 12 bases. The CDR3 is 15 residues long. The ends lost 7 bases at V and 2 bases at J; junction bases unmatched: 8. The V gene's germline CDR1 is SQVTM and CDR2 ANQGSEA. Here the CDR3 reads CSAHPGTGGNTEAFF. The CDR3 coding sequence is TGCAGCGCCCATCCTGGGACAGGGGGCAACACTGAAGCTTTCTTT.

The V gene is TRBV6-5, the J gene TRBJ2-3; tentatively, D is TRBD2 (6 bases). Germline CDR1 is MNHEY and CDR2 is SVGAGI. Trimming left V 5 bases short and J 0 bases short, with 12 bases between. This CDR3 spans 15 amino acids. This CDR3 reads CASSRRGRSTDTQYF. CDR3 in DNA: TGTGCCAGCAGTCGCCGGGGGAGAAGCACAGATACGCAGTATTTT.

This clone is a singleton in its sample. The J gene is TRBJ1-3, the V gene TRBV30; tentatively, D is TRBD1 (5 bases). The CDR3 loop spans 15 amino acids. Trimming pared 7 bases from V and 0 bases from J, leaving 16 bases between. Germline CDR1 reads GTSNPN; CDR2 reads SVGIG (reference sequence). In DNA, the CDR3 is TGTGCCTACTCGCCGGGACTGAGCTCTGGAAACACCATATATTTT. Protein sequence: CAYSPGLSSGNTIYF. The variable domain in full, completed from reference TRBV30 and TRBJ1-3, reads SQTIHQWPATLVQPVGSPLSLECTVEGTSNPNLYWYRQAAGRGLQLLFYSVGIGQISSEVPQNLSASRPQDRQFILSSKKLLLSDSGFYLCAYSPGLSSGNTIYFGEGSWLTVV.

CDR3 nucleotides: TGTGCCAGCCACGGACTAGCGGGAGATGAGCAGTACTTC. This encodes CASHGLAGDEQYF. The gene calls are TRBV2 and TRBJ2-7; TRBD2 matches at 13 bases. The germline V gene has CDR1 SNHLY and CDR2 FYNNEI. V shed 8 bases and J 7 bases; nucleotides not matched to a gene: 5. The CDR3 consists of 13 residues.

The rearrangement links TRBV5-1 to TRBJ1-4, with D possibly matching TRBD1 (5 bases). The ends were cut back, 5 bases at V and 4 bases at J, with 21 bases in the middle. The germline V gene encodes CDR1 SGHRS and CDR2 YFSETQ. The CDR3 totals 17 residues. DNA for the CDR3: TGCGCCAGCAGAAAGAGTATGGGGCCGGGACTTAATGAAAAACTGTTTTTT. This translates into CASRKSMGPGLNEKLFF.

The chain uses TRBV6-2 or TRBV6-3 and TRBJ2-3; D uncertain. Per germline, CDR1 MNHEY and CDR2 SVGEGT. The CDR3 contains 18 residues. V was trimmed by 2 bases and J by 1 base, leaving 19 bases between them. The CDR3 DNA is TGTGCCAGCAGTTACACGAAGGCCGGCCTACGGGGCACAGATACGCAGTATTTT. Its translation is CASSYTKAGLRGTDTQYF.